One TCR beta chain is described in this entry. Antigen: not known. This entry is derived from a study of human T cells and chemical hapten exposure. Across the whole study: Skin of the upper inner arm, approximately 2 cm by approximately 2 cm, received 2% DPC for sensitization. Throughout a study of about 24 weeks, patients underwent weekly scalp administration of diphenylcyclopropenone doses. Findings and caveats of the study: Expanded TCRs clustered into significantly more large CDR3 similarity groups than controls, the analysis revealed.

V dropped 4 bases and J dropped 6; count of bases not matched to a gene: 5. The germline CDR1 and CDR2 sequences are SGHTA and FQGNSA. The CDR3 sequence is 14 residues long. Time point denoted: patch test 1, 2 weeks after DPC sensitization. Regarding treatment: therapeutic diphenylcyclopropenone sensitization with weekly scalp DPC. Sequencing started from total RNA isolated from unfractionated whole blood. TCRdb processed the RACE reads anew with MiXCR; each CDR3 protein has one entry. This sample has some 380,000 distinct CDR3 sequences, with 4% to 5.5% found just once. The sequenced sample was whole blood, obtained in connection with sensitization to the hapten diphenylcyclopropenone (DPC). The gene calls are TRBV7-2 and TRBJ1-3; 8 bases line up with TRBD1. The origin of this receptor is a woman in her forties or fifties with alopecia areata. Some clones in this sample may be carry-over from other donors' samples. Written as DNA, the CDR3 is TGTGCCAGCAGCTCCAGGGGGCTGGAAAACACCATATATTTT. It translates to CASSSRGLENTIYF.